These 16 T cell receptor beta chains came from one sample sequenced in a study of T cells after yellow fever vaccination. TCRdb recomputed calls from the 5' RACE reads with MiXCR, one row per CDR3 protein. Of almost 600,000 distinct CDR3 sequences in the sample, 13% are singletons; the top ten hold more than 13%. The sequences come from PBMCs, collected on the day of the yellow fever booster vaccination. Receptor source: a man younger than 40 who received the YFV17D yellow fever vaccine.

This clonotype was seen more than once but under ten times. The chain employs TRBV10-3 and TRBJ2-7, with 8 nucleotides matching TRBD1. V lost 4 bases to trimming and J lost 5 bases; unmatched junction nucleotides: 7. The CDR3 is 14 residues long. Germline loops: CDR1 ENHRY, CDR2 SYGVKD. The CDR3 spells CAISAKTGADEQYF. CDR3 sequence (DNA): TGTGCCATCAGTGCCAAGACAGGGGCGGACGAGCAGTACTTC.

This chain uses TRBV6-2 or TRBV6-3 with TRBJ2-1, with D perhaps assigned TRBD1 or TRBD2 (6 bases each). The germline V gene has CDR1 MNHEY and CDR2 SVGEGT. The V and J ends lost 2 bases and 0 bases respectively, with 17 bases between them. This CDR3 comprises 18 residues. This CDR3 is CASSYTPGGQSSYNEQFF. CDR3 DNA sequence: TGTGCCAGCAGTTACACTCCCGGGGGCCAGAGCTCCTACAATGAGCAGTTCTTC.

V is TRBV28 and J is TRBJ2-2; TRBD1 agrees at 9 bases. This CDR3 has 16 amino acids. The germline CDR1 and CDR2 sequences are MDHEN and SYDVKM. Germline trimming cut 3 bases from V and 4 bases from J; bases unmatched to any gene: 6. The CDR3 nucleotides are TGTGCCAGCAGTTTCCTAGGACAGGGGAGCACCGGGGAGCTGTTTTTT. It codes for CASSFLGQGSTGELFF.

V usage is TRBV20-1 and J usage is TRBJ2-7, with 12 bases that match TRBD1. The CDR3 sequence is 16 residues long. V lost 6 bases to trimming and J lost 5 bases; unmatched junction nucleotides: 14. Per the germline V gene, CDR1 is DFQATT and CDR2 is SNEGSKA (reference sequence). The CDR3 sequence: CSAQPSTGTGGHEQYF. Here the CDR3 DNA reads TGCAGTGCCCAACCATCAACCGGGACAGGGGGCCACGAGCAGTACTTC.

The sample holds many counts of this clonotype. The V and J genes are TRBV9 and TRBJ2-1, with D tentatively TRBD2 (6 bases). Trimming removed 3 bases from V and 2 bases from J, with 15 bases in between. There are 16 residues in the CDR3. Per the germline V gene, CDR1 is SGDLS and CDR2 is YYNGEE. CDR3 nucleotides: TGTGCCAGCAGCGGGCCGGGGGAGAGGGCCTACAATGAGCAGTTCTTC. Protein: CASSGPGERAYNEQFF. Drawing the rest from reference TRBV9 and TRBJ2-1, the complete variable domain is DSGVTQTPKHLITATGQRVTLRCSPRSGDLSVYWYQQSLDQGLQFLIQYYNGEERAKGNILERFSAQQFPDLHSELNLSSLELGDSALYFCASSGPGERAYNEQFFGPGTRLTVL.

This clonotype has only a few counts. The V and J genes are TRBV29-1 and TRBJ2-1; 10 nucleotides line up with TRBD2. The J segment lost 8 bases and the V segment lost 3 bases, leaving 4 bases of the junction unmatched. Looked up from germline, CDR1 is SQVTM and CDR2 is ANQGSEA. The CDR3 contains 13 residues. CDR3 in DNA: TGCAGCGTTGATGGGCTAGCGGGAGATGAGCAGTTCTTC. It is translated as CSVDGLAGDEQFF.

The rearrangement uses TRBV9 and TRBJ1-5; D is perhaps TRBD1 (6 bases). The V gene's germline CDR1 is SGDLS and CDR2 YYNGEE. The CDR3 is 15 amino acids. The V end lost 0 bases, the J end lost 3 bases, and 10 bases lay between the germline ends. CDR3 in amino acids: CASSVDQGNNQPQHF. CDR3 DNA sequence: TGTGCCAGCAGCGTAGATCAGGGGAACAATCAGCCCCAGCATTTT.

This clonotype was seen ten or more times. The junction and the germline gene differ at one end; a read error may be behind it. The rearrangement joins TRBV5-1 to TRBJ2-6, with unresolved D. CDR1 and CDR2 (germline): SGHRS, YFSETQ. The CDR3 runs to 15 residues. CDR3 loop: CASSLVSSGANVLTF. Written as DNA, the CDR3 is TGTGCCAGCAGCCTAGTTAGCTCTGGGGCCAACGTCCTGACTTTC. The whole variable domain, remainder taken from reference TRBV5-1 and TRBJ2-6, is KAGVTQTPRYLIKTRGQQVTLSCSPISGHRSVSWYQQTPGQGLQFLFEYFSETQRNKGNFPGRFSGRQFSNSRSEMNVSTLELGDSALYLCASSLVSSGANVLTFGAGSRLTVL.

V is TRBV20-1 and J is TRBJ2-7; D is unresolved. This CDR3 has 13 residues. Germline CDR1 reads DFQATT; CDR2 reads SNEGSKA (reference sequence). V was clipped by 5 bases and J by 3 bases, with 14 bases between them. CDR3 protein: CSAFGRGRYEQYF. CDR3 sequence (DNA): TGCAGTGCTTTTGGTCGCGGACGCTACGAGCAGTACTTC.

The chain employs TRBV4-2 and TRBJ2-7; tentatively, D is TRBD1 (5 bases). Per germline, CDR1 LGHNA and CDR2 YNFKEQ. This CDR3 contains 15 residues. V shed 10 bases and J shed 3 bases, with 22 bases lying between them. In DNA form, the CDR3 reads TGTGCCATGAGCCCTTGGGGCTCCCGCTACTACGAGCAGTACTTC. It translates to CAMSPWGSRYYEQYF.

This clonotype was seen many times. The chain is built from TRBV20-1 and TRBJ2-2; D ambiguous. In germline, CDR1 is DFQATT, CDR2 SNEGSKA (reference sequence). The CDR3 contains 12 residues. The germline V and J ends were trimmed by 2 bases and 6 bases, with 7 bases remaining between them. DNA for the CDR3: TGCAGTGCTAGAAAAGGGCCCGGGGAGCTGTTTTTT. Protein product: CSARKGPGELFF.

This chain uses TRBV20-1 with TRBJ2-3; TRBD2 aligns across 8 bases. Germline assignment: CDR1 DFQATT and CDR2 SNEGSKA (reference sequence). The V gene end was trimmed by 6 bases and the J gene end by 3 bases; junction bases not matched to a gene: 17. CDR3 size: 17 residues. For the CDR3, the DNA is TGCAGTGCCCCAAGCCCCCTAGCGAGCGGGGGTACAGATACGCAGTATTTT. Protein: CSAPSPLASGGTDTQYF.

The chain is built from TRBV6-1 and TRBJ1-2, with D maybe TRBD1 (6 bases). The V end was cut by 6 bases, the J end by 5 bases, with 13 bases between. CDR1 and CDR2 from the germline V gene are MNHNS and SASEGT. CDR3 length equals 13 residues. CDR3 sequence: CASSVIQGYGYTF. Written as DNA, the CDR3 is TGTGCCAGCAGCGTCATACAGGGTTATGGCTACACCTTC.

V is TRBV12-3 or TRBV12-4 and J is TRBJ2-7; 10 bases are shared with TRBD2. This CDR3 comprises 15 residues. V shed 5 bases and J 4 bases; nucleotides not matched to a gene: 8. The CDR3: CASSATLAGVYEQYF. CDR3 DNA sequence: TGTGCCAGCAGTGCCACCCTAGCGGGAGTGTACGAGCAGTACTTC.

This clonotype was observed a few times. This chain links TRBV3-1 with TRBJ2-7; perhaps TRBD2 as D (6 bases). Trimming pared 9 bases from V and 3 bases from J, leaving 12 bases between. The CDR3 consists of 12 residues. Germline V gene sequence: CDR1 LGHDT, CDR2 YNNKEL (reference sequence). In DNA form, the CDR3 reads TGTGCCAGGCGGGGATGCCGCTACGAGCAGTACTTC. Amino acids: CARRGCRYEQYF.

The chain links TRBV20-1 to TRBJ1-2, with a weak D call TRBD1 (5 bases). Germline V gives CDR1 DFQATT, CDR2 SNEGSKA (reference sequence). This CDR3 contains 14 residues. Trimming stripped 4 bases from V and 4 bases from J, with 16 bases between. CDR3 in DNA: TGCAGTGCTATGTTTGGGACGTCGGCCTATGGCTACACCTTC. This gives the protein CSAMFGTSAYGYTF.